This T cell receptor (beta chain) derives from a study of blood T cell repertoires in COVID-19. The repertoire was sequenced with immunoSEQ multiplex PCR; TCRdb's copy has only in-frame clones and lacks some. The data contain around 170,000 clones, roughly 86% of them singletons. This receptor was taken from a man in his fifties or sixties with active or convalescent COVID-19. The source material was peripheral blood.

The CDR3 DNA reads as TGTGCCAGCAGCTTAGCGGGGGGGTATCTCTACGAGCAGTACTTC. Its translation is CASSLAGGYLYEQYF. This sequence joins TRBV7-2 and TRBJ2-7, with 7 bases aligning to TRBD2. Germline CDR1 reads SGHTA; CDR2 reads FQGNSA. The V gene end was trimmed by 0 bases and the J gene end by 3 bases; junction bases not matched to a gene: 5. This CDR3 comprises 15 residues.